These 24 T cell receptor beta chains originate from one sample sequenced in a study of molecular identifiers for immune sequencing clone quantification. A single record per CDR3 protein comes from TCRdb applying MiXCR to the PCR reads. The sample has hundreds of thousands of distinct CDR3 sequences; about 25% are singletons. The sequenced material came from naive CD8+ T cells from blood, with Jurkat cell RNA spiked in. Subset of the sample: FACS-sorted CD8+CD4-CCR7+CD45RA+ naive T cells. These receptors all stem from a human donor in good health. Some libraries in this study had Jurkat cell RNA spiked in.

This clonotype turned up a few times. Germline is not matched at one junction end, which may reflect a read error. The rearrangement uses TRBV7-2 and TRBJ2-2; D remains unclear. The V gene's germline CDR1 is SGHTA and CDR2 FQGNSA. This CDR3 has 16 amino acids. The chain's CDR3 is CAGSWVPMAYTGELFF. The DNA of the CDR3 is TGTGCCGGCAGCTGGGTACCGATGGCTTACACCGGGGAGCTGTTTTTT. Looking up the rest from reference TRBV7-2 and TRBJ2-2 gives the full variable domain: GAGVSQSPSNKVTEKGKDVELRCDPISGHTALYWYRQSLGQGLEFLIYFQGNSAPDKSGLPSDRFSAERTGGSVSTLTIQRTQQEDSAVYLCAGSWVPMAYTGELFFGEGSRLTVL.

This clonotype was counted a few times. This rearrangement joins TRBV19 to TRBJ1-1, with 9 positions matching TRBD1. The CDR3 contains 13 residues. The V segment lost 7 bases and the J segment 4 bases; nucleotides outside the gene matches: 4. The germline V gene encodes CDR1 LNHDA and CDR2 SQIVND (reference sequence). The CDR3: CASNTGGSTEAFF. DNA for the CDR3: TGTGCCAGTAATACAGGGGGCAGCACTGAAGCTTTCTTT.

This clonotype was seen more than once but under ten times. The gene calls are TRBV10-3 and TRBJ2-7; 7 positions match TRBD1. Trimming took 0 bases from V and 3 from J; bases not matched to a gene: 5. Germline V lookup: CDR1 ENHRY, CDR2 SYGVKD. CDR3 size: 15 residues. This CDR3 is CAISESGQHFYEQYF. The CDR3 DNA reads as TGTGCCATCAGTGAGTCGGGACAGCATTTCTACGAGCAGTACTTC.

This clonotype was counted only a few times. The V gene is TRBV13, the J gene TRBJ1-2; D not certain. Germline V CDR1 and CDR2: PRHDT, FYEKMQ (reference sequence). Trimming removed 7 bases from V and 8 bases from J, with 26 bases in between. The CDR3 runs 16 residues. CDR3 loop: CASTLSLRRSGNGYTF. CDR3 bases: TGTGCCAGCACCCTATCCCTCAGACGAAGCGGGAACGGCTACACCTTC.

This chain connects TRBV7-6 to TRBJ2-3, with D perhaps TRBD2 (6 bases). The V and J ends lost 2 bases and 8 bases respectively, with 17 bases between them. The CDR3 runs to 15 residues. Germline V gene lookup returns CDR1 SGHVS and CDR2 FNYEAQ. The chain's CDR3 is CASSLYALAQGTQYF. CDR3 nucleotides: TGTGCCAGCAGCTTATATGCGCTAGCGCAGGGTACGCAGTATTTT.

In its sample, this clonotype was seen a few times. One base away lies a much larger clone, so this may be a sequencing read error. The final CDR3 position lacks the conserved phenylalanine or tryptophan, pointing to a likely read error. This CDR3 is CASSFTVNTEAFL. The CDR3 bases are TGCGCCAGCAGCTTCACGGTGAACACTGAAGCTTTCTTG. This chain connects TRBV5-1 to TRBJ1-1; D not resolved. CDR1 is SGHRS, CDR2 YFSETQ, per germline. There are 13 residues in the CDR3. Trimming cost V 2 bases and J 0 bases, with 5 bases left between them.

This chain joins TRBV14 and TRBJ1-3, with D uncertain. CDR1 is SGHDN, CDR2 FVKESK, per germline. The CDR3 covers 15 residues. V dropped 0 bases and J dropped 4 bases, with 10 bases sitting between them. CDR3 in amino acids: CASSQERTLGNTIYF. CDR3 DNA sequence: TGTGCCAGCAGCCAAGAACGGACTTTAGGAAACACCATATATTTT.

This clonotype was recorded at least ten times. The chain couples TRBV9 to TRBJ1-4, with 7 bases aligning to TRBD1. CDR1 is SGDLS, CDR2 YYNGEE, per germline. J lost 8 bases, V lost 3 bases, and 4 bases had no gene match. The CDR3 runs 13 residues. CDR3 residues: CASSGQGEEKLFF. DNA for the CDR3: TGTGCCAGCAGCGGACAGGGCGAGGAAAAACTGTTTTTT.

Ten or more counts support this clonotype. V and J are TRBV5-6 and TRBJ1-4, with a weak D call TRBD1 (6 bases). CDR3 length equals 16 residues. Germline-derived CDR1 and CDR2 are SGHDT and YYEEEE. V lost 4 bases and J lost 7, with 20 bases in between. The CDR3 coding sequence is TGTGCCAGCAGCGTGACTTACCAGGGGATAACTGAAAAACTGTTTTTT. It specifies CASSVTYQGITEKLFF.

The rearrangement uses TRBV30 and TRBJ1-4; the D is unclear. Germline assignment: CDR1 GTSNPN and CDR2 SVGIG (reference sequence). CDR3 length: 13 amino acids. Trimming cost V 0 bases and J 6 bases, with 8 bases left between them. Written as DNA, the CDR3 is TGTGCCTGGAGTGTAGTACAATATGAAAAACTGTTTTTT. Translating gives CAWSVVQYEKLFF. Together with reference TRBV30 and TRBJ1-4, the CDR3 gives the full variable domain: SQTIHQWPATLVQPVGSPLSLECTVEGTSNPNLYWYRQAAGRGLQLLFYSVGIGQISSEVPQNLSASRPQDRQFILSSKKLLLSDSGFYLCAWSVVQYEKLFFGSGTQLSVL.

This clonotype has a handful of counts. The rearrangement uses TRBV9 and TRBJ2-7; D not resolved. This CDR3 has 15 residues. V gave up 4 bases and J gave up 0 bases, with 14 bases separating them. CDR1 is SGDLS, CDR2 YYNGEE, per germline. The CDR3 coding sequence is TGTGCCAGCAGCCCCACGACTGAGAGCTCCTACGAGCAGTACTTC. Translating gives CASSPTTESSYEQYF.

This chain uses TRBV27 with TRBJ1-1; tentatively, D is TRBD1 (5 bases). With 6 bases removed from V and 0 bases from J, the gap between germline ends came to 11 bases. The length of the CDR3 is 14 residues. Germline-derived CDR1 and CDR2 are MNHEY and SMNVEV (reference sequence). For the CDR3, the DNA is TGTGCCAGCAGACATCAGGGCCTGAACACTGAAGCTTTCTTT. It specifies CASRHQGLNTEAFF.

V usage is TRBV2 and J usage is TRBJ1-5, with a weak D call TRBD1 (5 bases). CDR3 length: 14 amino acids. V was shortened by 7 bases and J by 1 base, with 11 bases between the two germline ends. CDR1 is SNHLY, CDR2 FYNNEI, per germline. CDR3 sequence (DNA): TGTGCCAGCACTGGGACCGAGAGCAATCAGCCCCAGCATTTT. This gives the protein CASTGTESNQPQHF.

With regard to this clonotype: This may come from a read error, since a much larger clone is one base off. The rearrangement links TRBV7-9 to TRBJ2-3, with no clear D. CDR1 SEHNR and CDR2 FQNEAQ come from the germline V gene (reference sequence). This CDR3 comprises 16 residues. Trimming pared 8 bases from V and 1 base from J, leaving 19 bases between. The CDR3 DNA follows: TGTGCCAGCGGCGCAGTGGTACGGTCGGGCACAGATACGCAGTATTTT. It encodes CASGAVVRSGTDTQYF.

This clonotype was counted ten times or more. The chain couples TRBV6-1 to TRBJ1-1; the D is unclear. This CDR3 is built from 15 residues. V gave up 0 bases and J gave up 5 bases, with 13 bases separating them. The germline CDR1 and CDR2 sequences are MNHNS and SASEGT. The CDR3 sequence: CASSEAYLGRTEAFF. DNA for the CDR3: TGTGCCAGCAGTGAAGCGTACCTAGGGAGGACTGAAGCTTTCTTT.

This clonotype has only a few counts. The V gene is TRBV7-8, the J gene TRBJ2-1; no definite D call. Germline V gene sequence: CDR1 SGHVS, CDR2 FQNEAQ. The CDR3 loop spans 14 amino acids. Trimming removed 1 base at V and 5 bases at J, with 9 bases between. The CDR3 DNA reads TGTGCCAGCAGCTTAGGTGTCGGTAACAATGAGCAGTTCTTC. Protein: CASSLGVGNNEQFF.

This clonotype was recorded once. A junction boundary mismatches the germline segment, possibly from a read error. The chain is built from TRBV24-1 and TRBJ2-7, with D uncertain. This CDR3 has 14 amino acids. Looked up from germline, CDR1 is KGHDR and CDR2 is SFDVKD. The CDR3 DNA follows: TGTGCCACCAGTGATTGGTACAGTCCCTACGAGCAGCACTTC. It is translated as CATSDWYSPYEQHF.

This clonotype was counted only a few times. The chain recombines TRBV5-4 with TRBJ2-7; no definite D call. V was shortened by 0 bases and J by 2 bases, with 9 bases between the two germline ends. CDR3 length equals 14 residues. Germline-derived CDR1 and CDR2 are SGHNT and YYREEE (reference sequence). CDR3 residues: CASSLGVDPYEQYF. CDR3 in DNA: TGTGCCAGCAGCTTGGGGGTGGACCCCTACGAGCAGTACTTC. The entire variable domain, with the rest obtained from reference TRBV5-4 and TRBJ2-7, is as follows: ETGVTQSPTHLIKTRGQQVTLRCSSQSGHNTVSWYQQALGQGPQFIFQYYREEENGRGNFPPRFSGLQFPNYSSELNVNALELDDSALYLCASSLGVDPYEQYFGPGTRLTVT.

A word on this clonotype: Since a much larger clone is just one base distant, this may be a read error. The J gene is TRBJ2-3, the V gene TRBV7-9; D ambiguous. CDR3 length equals 14 residues. Germline V lookup: CDR1 SEHNR, CDR2 FQNEAQ (reference sequence). CDR3 in DNA: TGTGTCAGCAGCTTAATTATAGGATCAAATACGCAGTATTTT. Protein sequence: CVSSLIIGSNTQYF.

This clonotype was recorded a few times. The genes are TRBV5-4 and TRBJ2-1; the D gene is possibly TRBD2 (6 bases). The germline V gene encodes CDR1 SGHNT and CDR2 YYREEE (reference sequence). V was trimmed by 3 bases and J by 7 bases, leaving 14 bases between them. There are 14 residues in the CDR3. CDR3 protein: CASSWGRGSNEQFF. For the CDR3, the DNA is TGTGCCAGCAGCTGGGGCCGGGGGTCGAATGAGCAGTTCTTC.

This clonotype was observed at least ten times. The chain joins TRBV29-1 to TRBJ1-3, with D maybe TRBD1 (5 bases). From germline, CDR1 is SQVTM and CDR2 ANQGSEA. The CDR3 extends over 15 amino acids. V was trimmed by 3 bases and J by 0 bases, leaving 12 bases between them. The CDR3 reads CSVERGTLSGNTIYF. DNA of the CDR3: TGCAGCGTTGAGCGCGGGACCCTCTCTGGAAACACCATATATTTT.

The chain employs TRBV30 and TRBJ1-5; TRBD1 agrees at 8 bases. In germline, CDR1 is GTSNPN, CDR2 SVGIG (reference sequence). The J segment lost 0 bases and the V segment lost 0 bases, leaving 10 bases of the junction unmatched. The CDR3 contains 18 residues. CDR3 sequence: CAWSVGTGLKYSNQPQHF. CDR3 DNA sequence: TGTGCCTGGAGTGTGGGGACAGGCCTCAAATATAGCAATCAGCCCCAGCATTTT.

As to this clonotype: This sequence may be a read error, since a much larger clone differs from it by one base. The rearrangement joins TRBV5-6 to TRBJ2-7; possibly TRBD1 or TRBD2 for D (5 bases each). The V and J ends lost 4 bases and 5 bases respectively, with 13 bases between them. From germline, CDR1 is SGHDT and CDR2 YYEEEE. This CDR3 region has 13 residues. Here the CDR3 DNA reads TGTGCCAGCAGCGTAACCGGGACCGACGAGCAGTACTTC. Translating gives CASSVTGTDEQYF. The entire variable domain, with the rest obtained from reference TRBV5-6 and TRBJ2-7, is as follows: DAGVTQSPTHLIKTRGQQVTLRCSPKSGHDTVSWYQQALGQGPQFIFQYYEEEERQRGNFPDRFSGHQFPNYSSELNVNALLLGDSALYLCASSVTGTDEQYFGPGTRLTVT.

This clonotype was detected ten times or more. The rearrangement links TRBV9 to TRBJ2-3; the D call may be TRBD1 or TRBD2 (6 bases each). In germline, CDR1 is SGDLS, CDR2 YYNGEE. Between the trimmed V and J ends, which lost 4 bases and 5 bases, there was a span of 20 bases. CDR3 length equals 16 residues. CDR3 sequence reads: CASSQEAGGAVDTQYF. The CDR3 DNA sequence: TGTGCCAGCAGCCAGGAGGCCGGGGGCGCCGTAGATACGCAGTATTTT. The entire variable domain, with the rest obtained from reference TRBV9 and TRBJ2-3, is as follows: DSGVTQTPKHLITATGQRVTLRCSPRSGDLSVYWYQQSLDQGLQFLIQYYNGEERAKGNILERFSAQQFPDLHSELNLSSLELGDSALYFCASSQEAGGAVDTQYFGPGTRLTVL.